These T cell receptor beta chains were read from a single sample in a study of cytomegalovirus exposure and HLA in healthy donors. Profiled with immunoSEQ multiplex PCR; TCRdb holds only in-frame clones, not every one. The data contain roughly 150,000 clones, over 70% of them singletons. The sequencing sample was made of PBMCs. Receptors were obtained from a man in his fifties or sixties in good health and CMV-seropositive. Each CDR3 is given with its conserved first and last residue. A D gene is named only where the DNA matches it firmly.

J	D	V	length	CDR3
TRBJ2-5	-	TRBV7-2	15	CASSPRGTLQETQYF
TRBJ1-1	-	TRBV7-3	11	CASSDGTEAFF
TRBJ1-3	-	TRBV7-9	13	CASSLGSPDTIYF
TRBJ1-5	TRBD1	TRBV28	15	CASRRDRGWDQPQHF
TRBJ2-7	TRBD2	TRBV7-8	17	CASSLEISGSEAYEQYF
TRBJ1-6	-	TRBV5-1	16	CASSLVGSSYNSPLHF
TRBJ1-4	TRBD1	TRBV28	15	CASSSPAGGNEKLFF
TRBJ2-2	TRBD1	TRBV4-2	17	CASSLKSGTGGVGELFF
TRBJ2-7	-	TRBV7-6	14	CASSLVPDSFEQYF
TRBJ2-5	TRBD2	TRBV4-1	17	CASSQGGLAGVSETQYF
TRBJ1-4	TRBD1	TRBV2	13	CASSEQGYEKLFF
TRBJ2-5	TRBD1	TRBV19	14	CASSRRDSQETQYF
TRBJ1-3	-	TRBV29-1	17	CSVGGSLPDHSGNTIYF
TRBJ2-2	TRBD2	TRBV14	14	CASSQLLAGEVLFF
TRBJ2-3	-	TRBV7-2	16	CASSPRRVGSTDTQYF
TRBJ2-3	TRBD2	TRBV15	18	CATSPQNGGLGGTDTQYF
TRBJ2-1	TRBD2	TRBV6-6	15	CASSPPGLAGYEQFF
TRBJ1-1	-	TRBV7-2	14	CASSLSKGGGKAFF
TRBJ1-1	TRBD1	TRBV10-1	13	CASSFGQDTEAFF
TRBJ1-2	TRBD1	TRBV27	13	CASSSSGGYGYTF
TRBJ1-2	-	TRBV28	15	CASSFDRAGVYGYTF
TRBJ2-3	-	TRBV6-4	13	CASSEWGGDTQYF
TRBJ2-4	-	TRBV5-1	17	CASSLVGAAIAKNIQYF
TRBJ2-2	TRBD2	TRBV27	16	CASRHSSGGVSGELFF
TRBJ2-3	-	TRBV5-6	13	CASSLWRSDTQYF
TRBJ2-3	-	TRBV4-2	16	CASSRSFGERTDTQYF
TRBJ2-2	TRBD1	TRBV9	14	CASSVGQGTGELFF
TRBJ2-7	-	TRBV7-4	14	CASSLFHCSYEQYF
TRBJ1-2	TRBD1	TRBV6-6	14	CASSRTDRAYGYTF
TRBJ1-1	-	TRBV7-2	12	CASGRGNTEAFF
TRBJ2-1	TRBD1	TRBV29-1	13	CSVGGRGRDEQFF
TRBJ1-3	-	TRBV4-2	16	CASSQDRGSSGNTIYF
TRBJ2-5	-	TRBV25-1	12	CASSARQETQYF
TRBJ2-7	TRBD2	TRBV5-1	14	CASSLELAGGEQYF
TRBJ2-7	-	TRBV15	11	CAAGTGIEQYF
TRBJ1-2	TRBD1	TRBV7-3	15	CASSSTGGAGYGYTF
TRBJ2-5	TRBD2	TRBV4-1	16	CASSQVPRGVQETQYF
TRBJ1-4	-	TRBV10-2	13	CASRGQVNEKLFF
TRBJ2-1	-	TRBV5-4	14	CASNGEWEYNEQFF
TRBJ1-1	-	TRBV5-1	16	CASSPRVGTGDTEAFF
TRBJ2-7	TRBD1	TRBV28	15	CASSPRTGGSYEQYF
TRBJ2-2	-	TRBV11-1	16	CASSHRDTANTGELFF
TRBJ2-7	TRBD1	TRBV6-5	15	CASSYLGTGYHEQYF
TRBJ1-6	TRBD1	TRBV5-5	15	CASSGPGRGDSPLHF
TRBJ2-1	-	TRBV19	13	CASSIGRLNEQFF
TRBJ1-2	TRBD1	TRBV6-1	15	CASSEPRDRAYGYTF